Below, 5 T cell receptor beta chains from the same sample are listed, as sequenced in a study of shared T cell receptors in the human thymus. Libraries were prepared by immunoSEQ multiplex PCR; TCRdb keeps only in-frame clonotypes and omits some of them. The table includes roughly 660,000 clones, roughly 90% detected once. These same data were also listed under a study on human thymus T cells.

The sample taken for sequencing was thymocytes. The receptors were sampled from a boy younger than two with a congenital heart defect.

The genes are TRBV27 and TRBJ1-3, with D possibly being TRBD1 (5 bases). The V and J ends lost 5 bases and 0 bases respectively, with 20 bases between them. The CDR3 spans 18 residues. From germline, CDR1 is MNHEY and CDR2 SMNVEV (reference sequence). The CDR3 region is CASSSLQGLTYSGNTIYF. The CDR3 DNA reads TGTGCCAGCAGTAGCCTCCAGGGTCTTACCTACTCTGGAAACACCATATATTTT.

The V and J genes are TRBV4-3 and TRBJ2-3; possible D gene TRBD2, 6 bases. The CDR3 length is 15 residues. Trimming stripped 1 base from V and 0 bases from J, with 8 bases between. Germline CDR1 and CDR2: LGHNA and YSLEER. The CDR3 protein is CASSQGGESTDTQYF. The CDR3 DNA reads as TGCGCCAGCAGCCAAGGGGGGGAGAGCACAGATACGCAGTATTTT.

The genes are TRBV27 and TRBJ2-1, with 7 bases identical to TRBD2. Per the germline V gene, CDR1 is MNHEY and CDR2 is SMNVEV (reference sequence). This CDR3 region has 14 residues. The trim removed 8 bases at V and 3 bases at J, leaving 7 bases unmatched. CDR3 nucleotide sequence: TGTGCCAGCTCCCGGGGGGTCGGCTACAATGAGCAGTTCTTC. Amino acids: CASSRGVGYNEQFF.

The V gene is TRBV14, the J gene TRBJ2-3, with 11 bases lining up with TRBD2. Per the germline V gene, CDR1 is SGHDN and CDR2 is FVKESK. Unmatched junction bases numbered 11, after V lost 1 base and J lost 2 bases. This CDR3 is 19 amino acids long. The CDR3 DNA follows: TGTGCCAGCAGCCAAGCCCTCGGGACTAGCGGTACGAACACAGATACGCAGTATTTT. Its protein is CASSQALGTSGTNTDTQYF.

This chain connects TRBV12-5 to TRBJ1-3; 9 bases fit TRBD1. In germline, CDR1 is LGHNT, CDR2 FRNRAP. The ends lost 6 bases at V and 4 bases at J; junction bases unmatched: 13. The CDR3 has 17 amino acids. CDR3 sequence: CASGLLQGAVGGNTIYF. CDR3 nucleotide sequence: TGTGCTAGTGGATTACTACAGGGGGCAGTGGGAGGAAACACCATATATTTT.